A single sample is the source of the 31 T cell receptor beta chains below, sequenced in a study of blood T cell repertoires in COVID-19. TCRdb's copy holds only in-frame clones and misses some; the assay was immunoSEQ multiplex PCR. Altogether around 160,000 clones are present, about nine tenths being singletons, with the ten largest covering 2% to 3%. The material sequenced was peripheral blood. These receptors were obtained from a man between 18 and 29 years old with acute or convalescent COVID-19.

DNA of the CDR3: TGTGCCAGCAGGAGACAGGCGCCTTTCTCTGGAAACACCATATATTTT. Translated, it gives CASRRQAPFSGNTIYF. The rearrangement links TRBV7-9 to TRBJ1-3; a possible D gene is TRBD1 (6 bases). The germline gives CDR1 SEHNR, CDR2 FQNEAQ (reference sequence). Between the trimmed V and J ends, which lost 6 bases and 0 bases, there was a span of 15 bases. The CDR3 consists of 16 residues.

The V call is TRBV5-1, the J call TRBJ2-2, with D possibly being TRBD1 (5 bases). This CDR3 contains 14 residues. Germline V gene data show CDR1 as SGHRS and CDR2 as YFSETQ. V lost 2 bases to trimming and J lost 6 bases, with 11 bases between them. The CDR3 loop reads CASSFGRAAGELFF. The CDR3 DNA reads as TGCGCCAGCAGCTTTGGCAGGGCGGCCGGGGAGCTGTTTTTT. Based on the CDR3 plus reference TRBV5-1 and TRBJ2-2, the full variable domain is KAGVTQTPRYLIKTRGQQVTLSCSPISGHRSVSWYQQTPGQGLQFLFEYFSETQRNKGNFPGRFSGRQFSNSRSEMNVSTLELGDSALYLCASSFGRAAGELFFGEGSRLTVL.

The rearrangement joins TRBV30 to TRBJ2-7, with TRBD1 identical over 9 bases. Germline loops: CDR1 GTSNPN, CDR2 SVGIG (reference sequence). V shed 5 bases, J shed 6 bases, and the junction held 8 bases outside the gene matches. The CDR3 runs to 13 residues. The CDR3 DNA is TGTGCCTGGTTGGGACAGGGAGGGATCGAGCAGTACTTC. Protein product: CAWLGQGGIEQYF.

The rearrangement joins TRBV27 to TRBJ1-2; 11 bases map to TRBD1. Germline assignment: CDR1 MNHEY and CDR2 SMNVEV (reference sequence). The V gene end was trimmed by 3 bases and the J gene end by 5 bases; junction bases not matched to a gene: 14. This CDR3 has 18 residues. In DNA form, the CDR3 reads TGTGCCAGCAGTTTGAAGGGATTAGATGGGACAGGGGGATATGGCTACACCTTC. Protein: CASSLKGLDGTGGYGYTF.

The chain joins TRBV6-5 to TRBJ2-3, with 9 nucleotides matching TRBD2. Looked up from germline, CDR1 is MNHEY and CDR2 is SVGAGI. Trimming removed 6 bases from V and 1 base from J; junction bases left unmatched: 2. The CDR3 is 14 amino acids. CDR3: CASRPSGGTDTQYF. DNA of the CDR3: TGTGCCAGCAGGCCTAGCGGGGGCACAGATACGCAGTATTTT.

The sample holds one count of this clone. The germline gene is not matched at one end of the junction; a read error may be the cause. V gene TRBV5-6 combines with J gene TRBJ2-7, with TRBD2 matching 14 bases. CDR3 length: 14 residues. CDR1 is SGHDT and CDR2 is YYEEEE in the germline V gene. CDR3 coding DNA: TGTGCCAGCAGCCTCGGACTAGCGGGGGGTTGGGCGGACTTC. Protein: CASSLGLAGGWADF.

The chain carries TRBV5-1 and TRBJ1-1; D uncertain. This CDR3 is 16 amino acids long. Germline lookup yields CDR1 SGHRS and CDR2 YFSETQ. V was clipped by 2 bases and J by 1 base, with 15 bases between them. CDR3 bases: TGCGCCAGCAGCTTAGGGTCTCTGGGAGGGAACACTGAAGCTTTCTTT. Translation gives CASSLGSLGGNTEAFF. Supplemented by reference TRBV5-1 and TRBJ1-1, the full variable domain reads KAGVTQTPRYLIKTRGQQVTLSCSPISGHRSVSWYQQTPGQGLQFLFEYFSETQRNKGNFPGRFSGRQFSNSRSEMNVSTLELGDSALYLCASSLGSLGGNTEAFFGQGTRLTVV.

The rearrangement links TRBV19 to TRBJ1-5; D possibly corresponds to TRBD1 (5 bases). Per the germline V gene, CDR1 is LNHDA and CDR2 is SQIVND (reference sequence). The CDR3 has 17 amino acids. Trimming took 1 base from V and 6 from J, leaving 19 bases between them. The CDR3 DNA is TGTGCCAGTAGTATAGGGGTAGGGTTTGGGGCTGCTCAGCCCCAGCATTTT. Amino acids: CASSIGVGFGAAQPQHF.

CDR3 region: CASSSKPGVPGYTF. In DNA, the CDR3 is TGTGCCAGCAGTTCCAAACCGGGAGTCCCAGGCTACACCTTC. V usage is TRBV6-5 and J usage is TRBJ1-2; D is ambiguous. The CDR3 loop spans 14 amino acids. Germline V gene data show CDR1 as MNHEY and CDR2 as SVGAGI. V was trimmed by 4 bases and J by 8 bases, leaving 17 bases between them.

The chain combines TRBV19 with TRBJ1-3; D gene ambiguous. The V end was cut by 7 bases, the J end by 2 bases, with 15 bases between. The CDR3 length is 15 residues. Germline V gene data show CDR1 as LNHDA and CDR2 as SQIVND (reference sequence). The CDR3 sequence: CASIPGPSTGNTIYF. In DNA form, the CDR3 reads TGTGCCAGTATTCCTGGCCCTTCCACTGGAAACACCATATATTTT.

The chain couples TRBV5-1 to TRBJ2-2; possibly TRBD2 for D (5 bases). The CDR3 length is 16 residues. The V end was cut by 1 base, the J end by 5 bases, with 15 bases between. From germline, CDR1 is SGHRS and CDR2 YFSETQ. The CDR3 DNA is TGCGCCAGCAGCTTGACAGTGAGGGATCCAACCGGGGAGCTGTTTTTT. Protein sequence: CASSLTVRDPTGELFF.

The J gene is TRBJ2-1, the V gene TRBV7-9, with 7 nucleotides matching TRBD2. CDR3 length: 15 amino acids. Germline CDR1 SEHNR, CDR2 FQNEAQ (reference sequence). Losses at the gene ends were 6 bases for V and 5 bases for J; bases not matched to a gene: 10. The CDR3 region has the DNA TGTGCCAGCAGTCTGACTAGCCCTTCGAACAATGAGCAGTTCTTC. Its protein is CASSLTSPSNNEQFF.

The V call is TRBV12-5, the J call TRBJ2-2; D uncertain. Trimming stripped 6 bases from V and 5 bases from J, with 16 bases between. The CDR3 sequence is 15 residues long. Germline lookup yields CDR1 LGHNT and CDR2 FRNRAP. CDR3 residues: CASGLTETWTGELFF. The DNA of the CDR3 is TGTGCTAGTGGCCTGACTGAAACCTGGACCGGGGAGCTGTTTTTT. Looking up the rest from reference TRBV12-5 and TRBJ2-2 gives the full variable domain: DARVTQTPRHKVTEMGQEVTMRCQPILGHNTVFWYRQTMMQGLELLAYFRNRAPLDDSGMPKDRFSAEMPDATLATLKIQPSEPRDSAVYFCASGLTETWTGELFFGEGSRLTVL.

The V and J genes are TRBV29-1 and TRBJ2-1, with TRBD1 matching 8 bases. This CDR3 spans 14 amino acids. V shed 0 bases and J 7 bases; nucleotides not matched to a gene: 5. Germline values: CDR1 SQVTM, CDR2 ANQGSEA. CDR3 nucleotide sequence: TGCAGCGTTGAAGATGGGCGACAGGGGAATGAGCAGTTCTTC. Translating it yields CSVEDGRQGNEQFF.

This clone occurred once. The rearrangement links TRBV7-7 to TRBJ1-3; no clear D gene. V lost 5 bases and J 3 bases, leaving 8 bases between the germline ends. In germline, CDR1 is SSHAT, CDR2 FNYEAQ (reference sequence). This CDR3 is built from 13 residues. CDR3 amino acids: CASSPRLGNTIYF. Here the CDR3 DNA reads TGTGCCAGCAGCCCGAGACTTGGAAACACCATATATTTT.

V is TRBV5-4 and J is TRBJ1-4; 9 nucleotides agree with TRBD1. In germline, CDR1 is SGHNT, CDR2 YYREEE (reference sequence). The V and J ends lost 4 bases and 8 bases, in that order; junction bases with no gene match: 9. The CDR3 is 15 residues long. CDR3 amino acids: CASSPTGGKDEKLFF. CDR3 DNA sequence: TGTGCCAGCAGCCCAACAGGGGGCAAGGACGAAAAACTGTTTTTT.

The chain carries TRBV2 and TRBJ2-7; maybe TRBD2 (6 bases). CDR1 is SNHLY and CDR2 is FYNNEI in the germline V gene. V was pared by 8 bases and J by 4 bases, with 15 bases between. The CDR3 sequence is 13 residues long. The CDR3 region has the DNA TGTGCCAGCTGCTGGGGGGACCCATACGAGCAGTACTTC. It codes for CASCWGDPYEQYF. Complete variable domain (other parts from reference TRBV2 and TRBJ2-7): EPEVTQTPSHQVTQMGQEVILRCVPISNHLYFYWYRQILGQKVEFLVSFYNNEISEKSEIFDDQFSVERPDGSNFTLKIRSTKLEDSAMYFCASCWGDPYEQYFGPGTRLTVT.

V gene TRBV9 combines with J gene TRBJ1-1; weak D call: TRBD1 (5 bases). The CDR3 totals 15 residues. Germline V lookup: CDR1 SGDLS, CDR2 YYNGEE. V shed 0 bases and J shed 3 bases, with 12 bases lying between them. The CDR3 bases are TGTGCCAGCAGCGTAGTTTGGGGCTGGGACACTGAAGCTTTCTTT. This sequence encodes CASSVVWGWDTEAFF.

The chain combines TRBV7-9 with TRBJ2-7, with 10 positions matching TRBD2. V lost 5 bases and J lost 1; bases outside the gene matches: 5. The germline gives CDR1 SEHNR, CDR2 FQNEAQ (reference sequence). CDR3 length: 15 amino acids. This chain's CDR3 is CASSRTSGISYEQYF. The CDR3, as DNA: TGTGCCAGCAGCCGTACTAGCGGGATTTCCTACGAGCAGTACTTC.

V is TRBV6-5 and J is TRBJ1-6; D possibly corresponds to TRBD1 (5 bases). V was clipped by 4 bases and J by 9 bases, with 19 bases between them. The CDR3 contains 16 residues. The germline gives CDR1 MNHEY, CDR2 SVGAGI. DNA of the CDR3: TGTGCCAGCAGTTTTGCAGGGAATTTTTTGGGTTCACCCCTCCACTTT. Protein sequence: CASSFAGNFLGSPLHF.

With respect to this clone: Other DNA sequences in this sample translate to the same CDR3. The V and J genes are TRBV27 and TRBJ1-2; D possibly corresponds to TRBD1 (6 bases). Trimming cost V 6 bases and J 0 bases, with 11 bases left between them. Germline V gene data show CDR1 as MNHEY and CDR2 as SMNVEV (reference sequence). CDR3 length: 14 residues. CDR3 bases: TGTGCCAGCAGCCCGAGACAGGCTAACTATGGCTACACCTTC. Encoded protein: CASSPRQANYGYTF.

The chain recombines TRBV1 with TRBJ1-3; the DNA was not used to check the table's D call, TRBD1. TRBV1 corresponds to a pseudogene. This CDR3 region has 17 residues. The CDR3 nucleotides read TGCACCAGCAGCCTCTCTGAGGACACCCTATCGTGGGACACCATATATTTT. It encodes CTSSLSEDTLSWDTIYF.

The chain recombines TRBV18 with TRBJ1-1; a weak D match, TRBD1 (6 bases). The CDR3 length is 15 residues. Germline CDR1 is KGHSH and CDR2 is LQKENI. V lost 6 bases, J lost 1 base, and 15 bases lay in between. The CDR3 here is CASSPREGENTEAFF. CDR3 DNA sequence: TGTGCCAGCTCCCCTCGGGAGGGGGAGAACACTGAAGCTTTCTTT.

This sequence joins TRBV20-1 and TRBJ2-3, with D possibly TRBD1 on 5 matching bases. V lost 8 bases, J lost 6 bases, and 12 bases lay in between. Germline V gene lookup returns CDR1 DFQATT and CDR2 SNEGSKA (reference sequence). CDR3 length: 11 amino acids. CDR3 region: CSLYRSDTQYF. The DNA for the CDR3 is TGCAGTCTGTACAGGTCGGATACGCAGTATTTT.

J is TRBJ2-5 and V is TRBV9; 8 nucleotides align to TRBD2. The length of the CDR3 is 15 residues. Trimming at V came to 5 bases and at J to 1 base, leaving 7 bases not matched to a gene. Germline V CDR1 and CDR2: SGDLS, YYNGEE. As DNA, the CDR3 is TGTGCCAGCAGTGCGACGGGGGGGGCCCAAGAGACCCAGTACTTC. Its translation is CASSATGGAQETQYF.

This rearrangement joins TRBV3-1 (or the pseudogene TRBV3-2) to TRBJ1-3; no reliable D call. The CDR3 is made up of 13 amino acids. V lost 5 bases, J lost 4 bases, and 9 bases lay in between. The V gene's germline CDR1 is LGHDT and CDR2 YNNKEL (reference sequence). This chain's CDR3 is CASSLRLGNTIYF. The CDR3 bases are TGTGCCAGCAGCTTAAGACTGGGAAACACCATATATTTT.

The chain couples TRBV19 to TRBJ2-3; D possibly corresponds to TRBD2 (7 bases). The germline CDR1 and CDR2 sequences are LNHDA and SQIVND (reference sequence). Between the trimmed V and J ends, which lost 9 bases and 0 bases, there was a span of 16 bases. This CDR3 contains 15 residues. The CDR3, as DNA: TGTGCCAGCGGAGGGGGGGCCACTAGCACAGATACGCAGTATTTT. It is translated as CASGGGATSTDTQYF.

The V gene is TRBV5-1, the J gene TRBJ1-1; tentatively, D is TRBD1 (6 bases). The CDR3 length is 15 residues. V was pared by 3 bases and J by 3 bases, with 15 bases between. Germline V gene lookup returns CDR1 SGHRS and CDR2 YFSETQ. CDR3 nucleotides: TGCGCCAGCAGCTCAGACCAGGGGTTTTACACTGAAGCTTTCTTT. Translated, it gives CASSSDQGFYTEAFF.

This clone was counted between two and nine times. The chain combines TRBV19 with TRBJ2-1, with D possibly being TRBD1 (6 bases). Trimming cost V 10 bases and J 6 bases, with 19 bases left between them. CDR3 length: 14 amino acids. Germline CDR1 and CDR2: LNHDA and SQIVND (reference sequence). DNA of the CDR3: TGTGCCACAGGGGCCGGGCCGGCGGTCAATGAGCAGTTCTTC. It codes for CATGAGPAVNEQFF.

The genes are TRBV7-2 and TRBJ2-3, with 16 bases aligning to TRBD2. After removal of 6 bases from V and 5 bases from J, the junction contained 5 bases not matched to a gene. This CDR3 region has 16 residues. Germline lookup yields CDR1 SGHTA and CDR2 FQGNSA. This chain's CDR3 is CASRGLAGGPGDTQYF. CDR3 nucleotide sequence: TGTGCCAGCAGGGGACTAGCGGGAGGGCCAGGAGATACGCAGTATTTT.

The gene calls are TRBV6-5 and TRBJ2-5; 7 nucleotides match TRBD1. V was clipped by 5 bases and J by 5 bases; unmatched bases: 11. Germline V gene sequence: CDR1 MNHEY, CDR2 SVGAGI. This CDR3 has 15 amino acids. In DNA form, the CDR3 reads TGTGCCAGCAGTAAAACGACAGGGCCAGGGGAGACCCAGTACTTC. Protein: CASSKTTGPGETQYF.